Below, one T cell receptor beta chain is given with its context. It is likely a read error, because the conserved phenylalanine at the end of the CDR3 is missing. The input was around 0.5 ug total RNA; TCR beta cDNA was made from it with a constant-region primer. Three rounds of nested multiplex PCR with slightly modified ARM-PCR produced TCR beta libraries. The two initial PCR rounds, approximately 10 cycles each, used TRBV1-TRBV30 forward and C-beta reverse primers. TCRdb processed the multiplex PCR reads anew with MiXCR; each CDR3 protein has one entry. The data show about 210,000 distinct CDR3 sequences, approximately 65% seen once. The sample comes from a study of tumor-infiltrating lymphocytes in primary liver carcinoma. Unsorted whole blood yielded blood RNA, and germline DNA was extracted as well. CDR3 length: 15 residues. The germline gives CDR1 SQVTM, CDR2 ANQGSEA. V was clipped by 6 bases and J by 1 base; unmatched bases: 6.

The source of this sequence is a woman aged 55-69 years with primary liver carcinoma and hepatitis B virus infection. The chain carries TRBV29-1 and TRBJ2-6, with 7 nucleotides matching TRBD2. Source material: peripheral blood. CDR3 in DNA: TGCAGCGTCGAACGGGGGGATTCTGGGGCCAACGTCCTGACTCTC. It translates to CSVERGDSGANVLTL.